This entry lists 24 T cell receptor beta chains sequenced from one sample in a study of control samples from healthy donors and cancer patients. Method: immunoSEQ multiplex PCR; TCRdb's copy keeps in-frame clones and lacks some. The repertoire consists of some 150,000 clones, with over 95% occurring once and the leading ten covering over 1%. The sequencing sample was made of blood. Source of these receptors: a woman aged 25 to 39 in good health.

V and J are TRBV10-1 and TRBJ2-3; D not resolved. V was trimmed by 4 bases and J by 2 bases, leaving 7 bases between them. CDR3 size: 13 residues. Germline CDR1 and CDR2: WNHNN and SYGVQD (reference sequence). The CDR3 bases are TGCGCCAGCAGTGCCTCCTTCACAGATACGCAGTATTTT. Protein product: CASSASFTDTQYF.

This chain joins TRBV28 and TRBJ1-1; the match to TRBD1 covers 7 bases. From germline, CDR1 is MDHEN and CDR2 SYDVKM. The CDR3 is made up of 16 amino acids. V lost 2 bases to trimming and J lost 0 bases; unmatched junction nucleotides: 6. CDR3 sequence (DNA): TGTGCCAGCAGTTTACTTAGGGGGCTCTTGAACACTGAAGCTTTCTTT. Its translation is CASSLLRGLLNTEAFF.

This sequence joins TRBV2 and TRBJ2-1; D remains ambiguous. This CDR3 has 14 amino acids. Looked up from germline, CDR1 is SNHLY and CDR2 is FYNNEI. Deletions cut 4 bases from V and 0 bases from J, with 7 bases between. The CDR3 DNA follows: TGTGCCAGCAGTGTGCCGGGCTCCTACAATGAGCAGTTCTTC. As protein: CASSVPGSYNEQFF.

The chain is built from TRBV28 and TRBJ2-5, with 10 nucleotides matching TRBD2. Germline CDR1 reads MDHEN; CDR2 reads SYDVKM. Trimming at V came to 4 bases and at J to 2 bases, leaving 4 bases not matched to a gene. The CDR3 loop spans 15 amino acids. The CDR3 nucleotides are TGTGCCAGCAGTTCTCAAGCGGGGGGGCAAGAGACCCAGTACTTC. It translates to CASSSQAGGQETQYF.

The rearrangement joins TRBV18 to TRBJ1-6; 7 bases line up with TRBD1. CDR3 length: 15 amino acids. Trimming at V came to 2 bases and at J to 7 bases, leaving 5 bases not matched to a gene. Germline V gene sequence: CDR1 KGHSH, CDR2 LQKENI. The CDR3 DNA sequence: TGTGCCAGCTCACCAGACAGGGTTCCCAATTCACCCCTCCACTTT. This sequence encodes CASSPDRVPNSPLHF.

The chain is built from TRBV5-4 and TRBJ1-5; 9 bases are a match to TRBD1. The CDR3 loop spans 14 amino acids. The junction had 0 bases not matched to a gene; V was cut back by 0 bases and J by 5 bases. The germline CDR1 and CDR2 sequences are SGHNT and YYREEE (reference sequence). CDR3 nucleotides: TGTGCCAGCAGCTTGGGGACAGGGGATCAGCCCCAGCATTTT. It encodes CASSLGTGDQPQHF. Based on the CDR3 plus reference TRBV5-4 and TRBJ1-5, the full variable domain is ETGVTQSPTHLIKTRGQQVTLRCSSQSGHNTVSWYQQALGQGPQFIFQYYREEENGRGNFPPRFSGLQFPNYSSELNVNALELDDSALYLCASSLGTGDQPQHFGDGTRLSIL.

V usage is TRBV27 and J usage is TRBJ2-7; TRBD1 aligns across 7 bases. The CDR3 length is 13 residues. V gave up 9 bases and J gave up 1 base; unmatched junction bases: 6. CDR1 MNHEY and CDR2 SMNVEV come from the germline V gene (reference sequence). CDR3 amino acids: CASGTGESYEQYF. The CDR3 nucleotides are TGTGCCAGTGGCACAGGGGAATCCTACGAGCAGTACTTC.

CDR3 loop: CASSSGTRLNEQFF. CDR3 in DNA: TGTGCCAGCAGTTCCGGGACTAGACTAAATGAGCAGTTCTTC. V usage is TRBV27 and J usage is TRBJ2-1; 8 nucleotides match TRBD2. Trimming at V came to 4 bases and at J to 7 bases, leaving 6 bases not matched to a gene. The germline V gene encodes CDR1 MNHEY and CDR2 SMNVEV (reference sequence). The CDR3 runs 14 residues.

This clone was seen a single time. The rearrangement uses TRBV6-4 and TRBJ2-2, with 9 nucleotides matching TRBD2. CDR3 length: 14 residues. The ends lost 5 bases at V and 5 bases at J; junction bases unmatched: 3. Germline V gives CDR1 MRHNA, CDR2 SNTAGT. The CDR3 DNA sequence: TGTGCCAGCAGTTTAGCGGGAGATACCGGGGAGCTGTTTTTT. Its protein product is CASSLAGDTGELFF.

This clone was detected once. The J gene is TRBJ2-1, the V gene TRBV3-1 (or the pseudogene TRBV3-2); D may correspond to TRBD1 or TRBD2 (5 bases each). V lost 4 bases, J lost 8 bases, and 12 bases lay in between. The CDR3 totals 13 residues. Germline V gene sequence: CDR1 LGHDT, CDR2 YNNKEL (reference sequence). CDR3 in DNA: TGTGCCAGCAGCCCTCAATTGGGGGATGAGCAGTTCTTC. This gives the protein CASSPQLGDEQFF.

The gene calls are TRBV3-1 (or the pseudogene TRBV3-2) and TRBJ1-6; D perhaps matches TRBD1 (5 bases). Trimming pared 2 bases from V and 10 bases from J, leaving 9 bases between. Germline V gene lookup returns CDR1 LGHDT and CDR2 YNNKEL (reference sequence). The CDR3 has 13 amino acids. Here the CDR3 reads CASSQQGWSPLHF. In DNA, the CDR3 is TGTGCCAGCAGCCAACAGGGATGGTCACCCCTCCACTTT.

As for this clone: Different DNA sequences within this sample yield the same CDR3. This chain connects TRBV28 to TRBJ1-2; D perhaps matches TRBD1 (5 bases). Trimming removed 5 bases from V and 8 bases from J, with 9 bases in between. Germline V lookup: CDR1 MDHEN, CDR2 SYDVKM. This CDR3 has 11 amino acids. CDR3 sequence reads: CASSPGYGYTF. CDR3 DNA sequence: TGTGCCAGCAGTCCAGGGTACGGCTACACCTTC.

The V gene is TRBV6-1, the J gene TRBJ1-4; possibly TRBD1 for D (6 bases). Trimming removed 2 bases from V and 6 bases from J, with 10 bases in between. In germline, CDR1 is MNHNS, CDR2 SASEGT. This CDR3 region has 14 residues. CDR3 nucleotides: TGTGCCAGCAGTGAACGGGGGGCTTATGAAAAACTGTTTTTT. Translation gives CASSERGAYEKLFF.

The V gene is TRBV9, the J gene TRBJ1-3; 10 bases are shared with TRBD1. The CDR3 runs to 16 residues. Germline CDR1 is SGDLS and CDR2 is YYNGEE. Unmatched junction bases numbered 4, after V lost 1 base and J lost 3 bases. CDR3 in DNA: TGTGCCAGCAGCGTATCAGGACAGGGGGTTGGAAACACCATATATTTT. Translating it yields CASSVSGQGVGNTIYF. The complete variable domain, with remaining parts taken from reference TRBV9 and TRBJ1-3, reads DSGVTQTPKHLITATGQRVTLRCSPRSGDLSVYWYQQSLDQGLQFLIQYYNGEERAKGNILERFSAQQFPDLHSELNLSSLELGDSALYFCASSVSGQGVGNTIYFGEGSWLTVV.

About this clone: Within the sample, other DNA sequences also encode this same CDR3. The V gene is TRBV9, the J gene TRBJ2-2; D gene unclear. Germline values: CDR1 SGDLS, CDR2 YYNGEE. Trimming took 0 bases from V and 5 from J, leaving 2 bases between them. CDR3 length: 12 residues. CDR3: CASSVGTGELFF. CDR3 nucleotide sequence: TGTGCCAGCAGCGTAGGAACCGGGGAGCTGTTTTTT.

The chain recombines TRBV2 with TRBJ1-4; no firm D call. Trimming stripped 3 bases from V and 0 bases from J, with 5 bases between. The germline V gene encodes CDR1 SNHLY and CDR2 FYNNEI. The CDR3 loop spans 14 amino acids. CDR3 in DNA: TGTGCCAGCAGTGAGCGGACAACTAATGAAAAACTGTTTTTT. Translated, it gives CASSERTTNEKLFF.

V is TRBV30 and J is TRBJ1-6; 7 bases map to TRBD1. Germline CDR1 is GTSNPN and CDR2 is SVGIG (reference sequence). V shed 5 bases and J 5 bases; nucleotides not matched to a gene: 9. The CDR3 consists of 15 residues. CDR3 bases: TGTGCCTGGGAAGGACAGGCGGGGCATAATTCACCCCTCCACTTT. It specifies CAWEGQAGHNSPLHF.

The CDR3 protein is CASSEYQIAVNTGELFF. DNA for the CDR3: TGCGCCAGCAGTGAGTACCAAATTGCGGTGAACACCGGGGAGCTGTTTTTT. The V gene is TRBV10-1, the J gene TRBJ2-2; unclear D gene. The ends were cut back, 1 base at V and 1 base at J, with 13 bases in the middle. The germline V gene has CDR1 WNHNN and CDR2 SYGVQD (reference sequence). This CDR3 is 17 amino acids long.

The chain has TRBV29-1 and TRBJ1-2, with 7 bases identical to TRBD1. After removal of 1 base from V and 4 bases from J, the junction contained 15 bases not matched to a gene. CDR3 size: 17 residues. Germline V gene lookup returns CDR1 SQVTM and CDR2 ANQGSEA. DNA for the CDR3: TGCAGCGTTGAAGCGGGGGACAGCAACCTCTTGAGCTATGGCTACACCTTC. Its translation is CSVEAGDSNLLSYGYTF.

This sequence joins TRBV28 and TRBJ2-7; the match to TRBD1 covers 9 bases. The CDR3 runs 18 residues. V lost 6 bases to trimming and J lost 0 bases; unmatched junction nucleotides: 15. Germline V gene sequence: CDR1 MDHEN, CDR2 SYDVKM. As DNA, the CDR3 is TGTGCCAGCAGCTTTCCTCGACCGGGACAGGGCGTCTCCTACGAGCAGTACTTC. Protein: CASSFPRPGQGVSYEQYF.

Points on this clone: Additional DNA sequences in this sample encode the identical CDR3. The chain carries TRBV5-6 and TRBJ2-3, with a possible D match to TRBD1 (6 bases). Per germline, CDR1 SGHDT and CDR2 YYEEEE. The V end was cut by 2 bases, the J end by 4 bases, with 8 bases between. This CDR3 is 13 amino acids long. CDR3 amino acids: CASSLQGPDTQYF. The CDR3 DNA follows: TGTGCCAGCAGCTTACAGGGTCCAGATACGCAGTATTTT.

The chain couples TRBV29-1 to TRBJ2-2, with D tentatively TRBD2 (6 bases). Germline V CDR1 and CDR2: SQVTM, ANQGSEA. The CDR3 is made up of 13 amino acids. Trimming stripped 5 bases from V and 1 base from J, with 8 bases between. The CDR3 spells CSVLSGNTGELFF. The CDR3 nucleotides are TGCAGCGTTCTTAGCGGGAACACCGGGGAGCTGTTTTTT.

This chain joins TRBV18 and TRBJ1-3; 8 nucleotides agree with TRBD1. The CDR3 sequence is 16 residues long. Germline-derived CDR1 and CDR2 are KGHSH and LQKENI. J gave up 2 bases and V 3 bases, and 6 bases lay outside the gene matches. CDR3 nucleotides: TGTGCCAGCTCACCTCAGGGGGCTAGCCCTGGAAACACCATATATTTT. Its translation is CASSPQGASPGNTIYF.

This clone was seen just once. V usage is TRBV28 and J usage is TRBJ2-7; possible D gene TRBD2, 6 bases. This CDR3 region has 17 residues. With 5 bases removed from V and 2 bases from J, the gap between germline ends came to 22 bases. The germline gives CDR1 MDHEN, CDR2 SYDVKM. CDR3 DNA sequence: TGTGCCAGCAGTCCGCCGGGACTCCGGGACCCTCCCTACGAGCAGTACTTC. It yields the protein CASSPPGLRDPPYEQYF.